The 20 T cell receptor beta chains listed next were all sequenced from one sample in a study of T-cell memory formation after mild COVID-19. Each CDR3 protein is one row after TCRdb ran MiXCR on the 5' RACE reads. Among more than 400,000 distinct CDR3 sequences listed, 18% were seen once. Sequenced: PBMCs or a T cell subset sorted from them (not recorded which). These receptors were obtained from an adult woman who had mild COVID-19 (a few samples of this study predate the infection). Cell type and time point are not known.

The chain joins TRBV7-9 to TRBJ1-2; possibly TRBD1 for D (5 bases). Germline-derived CDR1 and CDR2 are SEHNR and FQNEAQ (reference sequence). V was clipped by 4 bases and J by 0 bases, with 15 bases between them. This CDR3 has 16 residues. DNA for the CDR3: TGTGCCAGCAGCTCATTAAGACAGACAGCTAACTATGGCTACACCTTC. This gives the protein CASSSLRQTANYGYTF.

This clonotype was counted only a few times. The V and J genes are TRBV5-1 and TRBJ2-2; weak D call: TRBD2 (5 bases). The CDR3 has 15 residues. Germline V gene sequence: CDR1 SGHRS, CDR2 YFSETQ. V was cut by 3 bases and J by 4 bases, with 13 bases left in between. CDR3 amino acids: CASSSLGSSTGELFF. CDR3 nucleotides: TGCGCCAGCAGCTCCCTTGGGAGTAGCACCGGGGAGCTGTTTTTT.

The genes are TRBV12-3 or TRBV12-4 and TRBJ2-5, with TRBD2 matching 15 bases. V gave up 2 bases and J gave up 1 base; unmatched junction bases: 5. The CDR3 runs to 18 residues. The DNA for the CDR3 is TGTGCCAGCAGTTTAAGCGGACTAGCGGGGGGGCCCCAAGAGACCCAGTACTTC. This sequence encodes CASSLSGLAGGPQETQYF.

The table lists this clonotype with a few counts. The CDR3 protein is CASSTGQGAEAEAFF. CDR3 DNA sequence: TGTGCCAGCAGCACGGGACAGGGGGCGGAGGCTGAAGCTTTCTTT. This sequence joins TRBV11-3 and TRBJ1-1; 12 positions agree with TRBD1. Per germline, CDR1 SGHNT and CDR2 YENEEA. The V segment lost 5 bases and the J segment 6 bases; nucleotides outside the gene matches: 7. This CDR3 spans 15 amino acids.

This clonotype was observed a handful of times. This chain links TRBV4-1 with TRBJ2-5, with unresolved D. The CDR3 runs to 12 residues. Germline V gene lookup returns CDR1 MGHRA and CDR2 YSYEKL. With 4 bases removed from V and 4 bases from J, the gap between germline ends came to 7 bases. The CDR3 region has the DNA TGCGCCAGCAGCCCGTTCCCAGAGACCCAGTACTTC. Translation gives CASSPFPETQYF.

V and J are TRBV6-5 and TRBJ2-7; possibly TRBD1 or TRBD2 for D (6 bases each). The CDR3 totals 17 residues. The V gene's germline CDR1 is MNHEY and CDR2 SVGAGI. The V end was cut by 3 bases, the J end by 2 bases, with 20 bases between. The CDR3 DNA reads as TGTGCCAGCAGTTATCAGCCAACAGGAGGGGGGACCTACGAGCAGTACTTC. Translated, it gives CASSYQPTGGGTYEQYF.

The chain has TRBV4-2 and TRBJ2-7; 9 bases agree with TRBD1. The germline gives CDR1 LGHNA, CDR2 YNFKEQ. This CDR3 is 15 amino acids long. The ends lost 0 bases at V and 3 bases at J; junction bases unmatched: 3. CDR3 coding DNA: TGTGCCAGCAGCCAAGAAGGGGACAGGGTCTACGAGCAGTACTTC. This encodes CASSQEGDRVYEQYF.

The chain recombines TRBV20-1 with TRBJ2-3, with D possibly called TRBD1 or TRBD2 (5 bases each). CDR1 and CDR2 (germline): DFQATT, SNEGSKA (reference sequence). V shed 1 base and J shed 4 bases, with 15 bases lying between them. CDR3 length equals 15 residues. CDR3 amino acids: CSARAQSRDADTQYF. CDR3 coding DNA: TGCAGTGCTAGAGCCCAATCCCGGGACGCAGATACGCAGTATTTT.

This clonotype was detected many times. The chain couples TRBV4-2 to TRBJ1-5, with a possible D match to TRBD1 (5 bases). Germline V gene sequence: CDR1 LGHNA, CDR2 YNFKEQ. There are 15 residues in the CDR3. Trimming removed 0 bases from V and 2 bases from J, with 8 bases in between. The DNA of the CDR3 is TGTGCCAGCAGCCAAGAACGGGGCGGCAATCAGCCCCAGCATTTT. Its protein is CASSQERGGNQPQHF.

The V call is TRBV7-9, the J call TRBJ2-1, with TRBD2 matching over 15 bases. V lost 1 base to trimming and J lost 7 bases; unmatched junction nucleotides: 8. The CDR3 runs to 18 residues. Germline V gene data show CDR1 as SEHNR and CDR2 as FQNEAQ (reference sequence). The CDR3 here is CASSLVRGLAGGLNEQFF. For the CDR3, the DNA is TGTGCCAGCAGCTTAGTCAGGGGACTAGCGGGAGGCCTGAATGAGCAGTTCTTC.

This clonotype was counted only a few times. This chain uses TRBV5-1 with TRBJ2-7, with 9 bases fitting TRBD1. This CDR3 spans 17 amino acids. Germline CDR1 and CDR2: SGHRS and YFSETQ. With 0 bases clipped from V and 0 bases from J, the junction kept 7 bases outside the gene matches. CDR3 residues: CASSLAWRDRVSYEQYF. The CDR3 DNA follows: TGCGCCAGCAGCTTGGCTTGGCGGGACAGGGTCTCCTACGAGCAGTACTTC.

This clonotype came up many times. The chain is built from TRBV7-2 and TRBJ2-1, with TRBD1 matching over 8 bases. Looked up from germline, CDR1 is SGHTA and CDR2 is FQGNSA. Unmatched junction bases numbered 11, after V lost 0 bases and J lost 4 bases. The CDR3 runs to 18 residues. The CDR3 region is CASSLAGHSHRGYNEQFF. As DNA, the CDR3 is TGTGCCAGCAGCTTAGCGGGACACTCGCACAGGGGGTACAATGAGCAGTTCTTC.

V and J are TRBV12-3 or TRBV12-4 and TRBJ1-5; 9 bases fit TRBD1. The CDR3 runs 15 residues. The ends lost 5 bases at V and 7 bases at J; junction bases unmatched: 9. The CDR3 sequence is CASSPRQGVNQPQHF. For the CDR3, the DNA is TGTGCCAGCAGTCCCCGACAGGGGGTAAACCAGCCCCAGCATTTT.

This clonotype showed up just a few times. The chain is built from TRBV7-3 and TRBJ1-5, with D uncertain. The V and J ends lost 2 bases and 3 bases respectively, with 5 bases between them. The germline V gene has CDR1 SGHTA and CDR2 FQGTGA. CDR3 size: 13 residues. CDR3 nucleotides: TGTGCCAGCAGCTTAGATTACAATCAGCCCCAGCATTTT. Its protein is CASSLDYNQPQHF.

There are many counts of this clonotype. This sequence joins TRBV5-1 and TRBJ2-7, with 9 bases aligning to TRBD2. J lost 3 bases, V lost 4 bases, and 5 bases had no gene match. CDR3 length: 14 residues. Germline values: CDR1 SGHRS, CDR2 YFSETQ. The CDR3 sequence is CASSLAGPNYEQYF. In DNA, the CDR3 is TGCGCCAGCAGCCTAGCGGGGCCGAACTACGAGCAGTACTTC. Filled out from reference TRBV5-1 and TRBJ2-7, the complete variable domain reads KAGVTQTPRYLIKTRGQQVTLSCSPISGHRSVSWYQQTPGQGLQFLFEYFSETQRNKGNFPGRFSGRQFSNSRSEMNVSTLELGDSALYLCASSLAGPNYEQYFGPGTRLTVT.

In this sample, this clonotype turned up a few times. The rearrangement joins TRBV4-3 to TRBJ2-3; D not certain. The V end was cut by 2 bases, the J end by 4 bases, with 10 bases between. CDR3 length: 14 amino acids. The germline CDR1 and CDR2 sequences are LGHNA and YSLEER. The CDR3 region is CASSQQTPPDTQYF. The CDR3 region has the DNA TGCGCCAGCAGCCAACAGACGCCACCAGATACGCAGTATTTT.

The rearrangement uses TRBV20-1 and TRBJ2-5; D might be TRBD1 or TRBD2, each matching 5 bases. The CDR3 covers 17 residues. Germline V gene data show CDR1 as DFQATT and CDR2 as SNEGSKA (reference sequence). V was trimmed by 4 bases and J by 1 base, leaving 22 bases between them. The CDR3 loop reads CSANPFGGPGAQETQYF. The CDR3 DNA reads as TGCAGTGCTAACCCCTTTGGGGGACCCGGGGCCCAAGAGACCCAGTACTTC.

The chain links TRBV5-6 to TRBJ2-1; 13 bases match TRBD2. Germline-derived CDR1 and CDR2 are SGHDT and YYEEEE. CDR3 length: 16 amino acids. V lost 2 bases and J lost 5; bases outside the gene matches: 4. CDR3 nucleotide sequence: TGTGCCAGCAGCTTCGGGGGGACTAGCGGGAACAATGAGCAGTTCTTC. Its translation: CASSFGGTSGNNEQFF. Using reference TRBV5-6 and TRBJ2-1 for the parts outside the CDR3, the full variable domain is DAGVTQSPTHLIKTRGQQVTLRCSPKSGHDTVSWYQQALGQGPQFIFQYYEEEERQRGNFPDRFSGHQFPNYSSELNVNALLLGDSALYLCASSFGGTSGNNEQFFGPGTRLTVL.

In its sample, this clonotype was seen many times. This chain uses TRBV3-1 with TRBJ1-1; D is unresolved. Germline lookup yields CDR1 LGHDT and CDR2 YNNKEL (reference sequence). CDR3 length equals 12 residues. The ends were cut back, 5 bases at V and 4 bases at J, with 8 bases in the middle. The CDR3 is CASSASGTEAFF. In DNA, the CDR3 is TGTGCCAGCAGCGCGTCTGGCACTGAAGCTTTCTTT.

The chain joins TRBV9 to TRBJ1-4, with unresolved D. The V end lost 0 bases, the J end lost 12 bases, and 15 bases lay between the germline ends. Germline values: CDR1 SGDLS, CDR2 YYNGEE. The CDR3 consists of 14 residues. CDR3 DNA: TGTGCCAGCAGCGTAGAGGCCGCTCAGAACGAACTGTTTTTT. Encoded protein: CASSVEAAQNELFF.